Shown below are 20 T cell receptor beta chains from a single sample sequenced in a study of early stage breast cancer tumors. The table came from immunoSEQ multiplex PCR; TCRdb's copy has only in-frame clones and leaves some out. The profile shows over 25,000 clones, 72% of them singletons. Sequenced sample: blood. Receptor source: a person in their fifties or sixties with breast cancer.

The rearrangement uses TRBV5-6 and TRBJ1-2; no reliable D call. CDR1 and CDR2 from the germline V gene are SGHDT and YYEEEE. The CDR3 consists of 14 residues. With 0 bases removed from V and 6 bases from J, the gap between germline ends came to 12 bases. The CDR3 here is CASSLDIATHGYTF. DNA for the CDR3: TGTGCCAGCAGCTTGGATATTGCTACCCATGGCTACACCTTC.

The chain employs TRBV5-4 and TRBJ1-5; maybe TRBD1 (5 bases). Trimming took 0 bases from V and 5 from J, leaving 12 bases between them. The CDR3 has 15 amino acids. Looked up from germline, CDR1 is SGHNT and CDR2 is YYREEE (reference sequence). The CDR3 loop reads CASSLAPGDDQPQHF. Here the CDR3 DNA reads TGTGCCAGCAGCTTGGCCCCCGGGGACGATCAGCCCCAGCATTTT.

The V call is TRBV19, the J call TRBJ2-7; 11 positions agree with TRBD1. V dropped 5 bases and J dropped 3; count of bases not matched to a gene: 6. Germline V gene data show CDR1 as LNHDA and CDR2 as SQIVND (reference sequence). This CDR3 comprises 15 residues. The CDR3 sequence: CASSLRTGGYYEQYF. The CDR3 DNA reads TGTGCCAGTAGTCTAAGGACAGGGGGCTACTACGAGCAGTACTTC.

The rearrangement links TRBV10-3 to TRBJ1-2, with 9 bases aligning to TRBD1. Germline V gene lookup returns CDR1 ENHRY and CDR2 SYGVKD. The CDR3 runs 13 residues. Trimming took 2 bases from V and 14 from J; bases not matched to a gene: 9. As DNA, the CDR3 is TGTGCCATCAGTGAGCCGGGACAGGGAGGAGATACCTTC. Translation: CAISEPGQGGDTF.

The chain is built from TRBV28 and TRBJ1-2, with D unresolved. Trimming left V 2 bases short and J 8 bases short, with 15 bases between. The CDR3 consists of 14 residues. Germline CDR1 and CDR2: MDHEN and SYDVKM. CDR3 sequence (DNA): TGTGCCAGCAGTTTAAGGGTCACCCAATTCGGCTACACCTTC. This sequence encodes CASSLRVTQFGYTF.

The sample holds one count of this clone. The gene calls are TRBV11-2 and TRBJ1-4, with 8 positions matching TRBD1. J was trimmed by 6 bases and V by 5 bases; bases with no gene match: 17. Germline loops: CDR1 SGHAT, CDR2 FQNNGV. The CDR3 spans 18 residues. The CDR3 region is CASSTPSGSGGAYEKLFF. In DNA, the CDR3 is TGTGCCAGCAGCACCCCCTCTGGGTCAGGGGGCGCGTATGAAAAACTGTTTTTT.

The chain has TRBV4-3 and TRBJ2-6, with D perhaps matching TRBD2 (5 bases). The V end lost 5 bases, the J end lost 3 bases, and 11 bases lay between the germline ends. The CDR3 loop spans 15 amino acids. CDR1 is LGHNA, CDR2 YSLEER, per germline. CDR3 coding DNA: TGCGCCAGCAGCTCAGAGAGGGTTGGGGCCAACGTCCTGACTTTC. It encodes CASSSERVGANVLTF.

The chain links TRBV30 to TRBJ1-1, with D tentatively TRBD1 (5 bases). V lost 4 bases, J lost 1 base, and 13 bases lay in between. The CDR3 loop spans 14 amino acids. Germline-derived CDR1 and CDR2 are GTSNPN and SVGIG (reference sequence). CDR3 in amino acids: CAWKEFDRNTEAFF. CDR3 nucleotides: TGTGCCTGGAAGGAGTTTGACAGGAACACTGAAGCTTTCTTT.

The J gene is TRBJ1-2, the V gene TRBV14, with D tentatively TRBD1 (5 bases). This CDR3 has 18 residues. Between the trimmed V and J ends, which lost 4 bases and 4 bases, there was a span of 25 bases. From germline, CDR1 is SGHDN and CDR2 FVKESK. CDR3 sequence reads: CASSPSRRRTPRGYGYTF. The DNA for the CDR3 is TGTGCCAGCAGCCCCTCCCGGCGACGGACACCCCGCGGCTATGGCTACACCTTC.

The sample holds a few counts of this clone. The chain recombines TRBV5-1 with TRBJ2-5, with TRBD2 identical over 9 bases. V was pared by 0 bases and J by 1 base, with 7 bases of the junction left unmatched. This CDR3 region has 17 residues. Germline V gives CDR1 SGHRS, CDR2 YFSETQ. CDR3 amino acids: CASSLAYAGGGQETQYF. The CDR3 DNA follows: TGCGCCAGCAGCTTGGCGTACGCGGGAGGGGGCCAAGAGACCCAGTACTTC. Full variable domain (rest looked up from reference TRBV5-1 and TRBJ2-5): KAGVTQTPRYLIKTRGQQVTLSCSPISGHRSVSWYQQTPGQGLQFLFEYFSETQRNKGNFPGRFSGRQFSNSRSEMNVSTLELGDSALYLCASSLAYAGGGQETQYFGPGTRLLVL.

CDR3 in DNA: TGCGCCAGCAGCCAATCAAAGGGGAGCGAGCAGTACTTC. As protein: CASSQSKGSEQYF. The J gene is TRBJ2-7, the V gene TRBV4-1; perhaps D is TRBD1 or TRBD2 (5 bases each). The CDR3 sequence is 13 residues long. V was cut by 2 bases and J by 6 bases, with 11 bases left in between. Per the germline V gene, CDR1 is MGHRA and CDR2 is YSYEKL.

In its sample, this clone was seen once. This chain links TRBV19 with TRBJ1-1; D ambiguous. From germline, CDR1 is LNHDA and CDR2 SQIVND (reference sequence). The V end lost 1 base, the J end lost 0 bases, and 6 bases lay between the germline ends. The CDR3 is 14 amino acids. The CDR3 DNA follows: TGTGCCAGTAGTATAGTATCTATGAACACTGAAGCTTTCTTT. Residues: CASSIVSMNTEAFF.

This clone was counted between two and nine times. This rearrangement joins TRBV18 to TRBJ1-4, with TRBD1 matching over 7 bases. The CDR3 is made up of 13 amino acids. Germline CDR1 and CDR2: KGHSH and LQKENI. Germline trimming cut 6 bases from V and 5 bases from J; bases unmatched to any gene: 3. The CDR3 DNA sequence: TGTGCCAGCTCCGGGACAGTAAATGAAAAACTGTTTTTT. This sequence encodes CASSGTVNEKLFF.

Only a few counts were recorded for this clone. This sequence joins TRBV7-8 and TRBJ2-7; D is unresolved. The length of the CDR3 is 11 residues. CDR1 and CDR2 (germline): SGHVS, FQNEAQ. Trimming shortened V by 5 bases and J by 4 bases, and 6 bases separated the two germline ends. The CDR3 region is CASSPLYEQYF. The CDR3 DNA reads TGTGCCAGCAGCCCACTATACGAGCAGTACTTC.

A few counts support this clone. V is TRBV19 and J is TRBJ1-1; 10 nucleotides line up with TRBD1. The CDR3 length is 15 residues. The germline CDR1 and CDR2 sequences are LNHDA and SQIVND (reference sequence). J gave up 5 bases and V 5 bases, and 8 bases lay outside the gene matches. The DNA for the CDR3 is TGTGCCAGTAGTCCCTGGACAGGGGGAGGAACTGAAGCTTTCTTT. This translates into CASSPWTGGGTEAFF.

The chain employs TRBV6-1 and TRBJ1-2; no firm D call. Germline CDR1 and CDR2: MNHNS and SASEGT. This CDR3 contains 14 residues. With 1 base removed from V and 1 base from J, the gap between germline ends came to 7 bases. The CDR3 region is CASSEVYINYGYTF. CDR3 in DNA: TGTGCCAGCAGTGAAGTATACATTAACTATGGCTACACCTTC.

The rearrangement links TRBV4-2 to TRBJ2-1; TRBD2 matches at 7 bases. The germline V gene encodes CDR1 LGHNA and CDR2 YNFKEQ. Trimming at V came to 0 bases and at J to 3 bases, leaving 5 bases not matched to a gene. This CDR3 contains 16 residues. CDR3 in DNA: TGTGCCAGCAGCCAAGAAGGGACTACGAGCTACAATGAGCAGTTCTTC. Translating it yields CASSQEGTTSYNEQFF.

The chain uses TRBV5-1 and TRBJ2-1, with 9 bases fitting TRBD2. CDR1 SGHRS and CDR2 YFSETQ come from the germline V gene. The CDR3 consists of 16 residues. V trimming: 0 bases; J trimming: 0 bases; junction bases outside the gene matches: 1. CDR3 nucleotides: TGCGCCAGCAGCTTGGGACTAGCGGCCTCCTACAATGAGCAGTTCTTC. It translates to CASSLGLAASYNEQFF.

The CDR3 DNA sequence: TGTGCCAGCAGGGGCGGGAGGGCCTCCTACAATGAGCAGTTCTTC. It yields the protein CASRGGRASYNEQFF. The gene calls are TRBV2 and TRBJ2-1; 9 bases match TRBD2. Germline trimming cut 6 bases from V and 0 bases from J; bases unmatched to any gene: 3. This CDR3 is built from 15 residues. Germline assignment: CDR1 SNHLY and CDR2 FYNNEI. The full variable domain, with the rest looked up from reference TRBV2 and TRBJ2-1, is EPEVTQTPSHQVTQMGQEVILRCVPISNHLYFYWYRQILGQKVEFLVSFYNNEISEKSEIFDDQFSVERPDGSNFTLKIRSTKLEDSAMYFCASRGGRASYNEQFFGPGTRLTVL.

This clone was observed a handful of times. The chain has TRBV15 and TRBJ1-5, with D unresolved. Trimming took off 0 bases at V and 10 bases at J, with 7 bases between the two ends. CDR3 size: 12 residues. Per the germline V gene, CDR1 is LNHNV and CDR2 is YYDKDF (reference sequence). CDR3 sequence reads: CATSRDGHPQHF. CDR3 nucleotides: TGTGCCACCAGCAGAGATGGTCACCCCCAGCATTTT.